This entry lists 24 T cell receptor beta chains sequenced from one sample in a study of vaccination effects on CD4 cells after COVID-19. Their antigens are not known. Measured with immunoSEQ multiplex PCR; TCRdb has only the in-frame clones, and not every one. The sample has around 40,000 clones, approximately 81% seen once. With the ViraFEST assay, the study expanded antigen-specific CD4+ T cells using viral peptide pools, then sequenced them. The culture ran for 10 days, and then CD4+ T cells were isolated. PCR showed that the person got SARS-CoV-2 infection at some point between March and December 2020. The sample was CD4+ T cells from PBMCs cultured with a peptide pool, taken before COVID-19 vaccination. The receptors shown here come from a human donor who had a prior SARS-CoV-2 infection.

The CDR3 sequence: CASSFQGAANEKLFF. The CDR3 region has the DNA TGTGCCAGCAGTTTCCAGGGGGCGGCTAATGAAAAACTGTTTTTT. This rearrangement joins TRBV27 to TRBJ1-4; 8 bases map to TRBD1. The germline V gene has CDR1 MNHEY and CDR2 SMNVEV (reference sequence). V shed 3 bases, J shed 3 bases, and the junction held 3 bases outside the gene matches. The CDR3 totals 15 residues.

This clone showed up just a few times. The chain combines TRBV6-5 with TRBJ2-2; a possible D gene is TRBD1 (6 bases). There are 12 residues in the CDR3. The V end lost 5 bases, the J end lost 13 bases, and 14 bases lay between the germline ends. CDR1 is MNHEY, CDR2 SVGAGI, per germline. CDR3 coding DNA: TGTGCCAGCAGTATCCTAAGGGGGACGCTGTTTTTT. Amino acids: CASSILRGTLFF.

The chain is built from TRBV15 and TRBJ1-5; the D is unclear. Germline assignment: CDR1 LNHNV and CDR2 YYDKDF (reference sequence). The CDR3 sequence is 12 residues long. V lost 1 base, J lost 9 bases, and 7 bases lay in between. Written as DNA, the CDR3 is TGTGCCACCAGCAGAGCCTCTGGGCCCCAGCATTTT. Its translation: CATSRASGPQHF.

The CDR3 DNA is TGTGCCAGCAGTCCGCAAATAGAGGGTGAAGCTTTCTTT. Protein sequence: CASSPQIEGEAFF. The chain is built from TRBV6-5 and TRBJ1-1; D gene ambiguous. Trimming left V 5 bases short and J 7 bases short, with 14 bases between. There are 13 residues in the CDR3. CDR1 is MNHEY, CDR2 SVGAGI, per germline.

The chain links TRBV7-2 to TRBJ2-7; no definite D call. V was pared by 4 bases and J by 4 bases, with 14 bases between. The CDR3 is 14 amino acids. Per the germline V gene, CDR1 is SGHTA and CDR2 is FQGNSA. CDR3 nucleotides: TGTGCCAGCAGCTCGGCCAGCTACAGATACGAGCAGTACTTC. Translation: CASSSASYRYEQYF.

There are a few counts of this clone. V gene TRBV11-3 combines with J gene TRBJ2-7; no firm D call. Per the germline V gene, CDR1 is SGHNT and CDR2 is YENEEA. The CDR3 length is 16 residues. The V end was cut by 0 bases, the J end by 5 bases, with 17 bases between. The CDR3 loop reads CASSLDKRGATHEQYF. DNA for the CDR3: TGTGCCAGCAGCTTAGATAAGCGAGGAGCCACGCACGAGCAGTACTTC. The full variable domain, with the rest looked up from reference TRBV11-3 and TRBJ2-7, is EAGVVQSPRYKIIEKKQPVAFWCNPISGHNTLYWYLQNLGQGPELLIRYENEEAVDDSQLPKDRFSAERLKGVDSTLKIQPAELGDSAVYLCASSLDKRGATHEQYFGPGTRLTVT.

The CDR3 loop is CASSLISSGRARDTQYF. CDR3 coding DNA: TGTGCCAGCAGCTTAATAAGTAGCGGGAGGGCGAGAGATACGCAGTATTTT. V usage is TRBV7-9 and J usage is TRBJ2-3; 11 bases map to TRBD2. The J segment lost 5 bases and the V segment lost 2 bases, leaving 9 bases of the junction unmatched. The germline V gene encodes CDR1 SEHNR and CDR2 FQNEAQ (reference sequence). The CDR3 is made up of 17 amino acids.

Here the CDR3 DNA reads TGTGCCAGTAGTATGCGCGGGAGGGCCTACAATGAGCAGTTCTTC. Amino acid sequence: CASSMRGRAYNEQFF. The rearrangement joins TRBV19 to TRBJ2-1, with 9 nucleotides matching TRBD2. CDR3 length: 15 amino acids. Germline lookup yields CDR1 LNHDA and CDR2 SQIVND (reference sequence). J gave up 2 bases and V 3 bases, and 2 bases lay outside the gene matches. The variable domain in full, with the rest retrieved from reference TRBV19 and TRBJ2-1, is DGGITQSPKYLFRKEGQNVTLSCEQNLNHDAMYWYRQDPGQGLRLIYYSQIVNDFQKGDIAEGYSVSREKKESFPLTVTSAQKNPTAFYLCASSMRGRAYNEQFFGPGTRLTVL.

The chain's CDR3 is CAWSPQLYGYTF. The CDR3 DNA reads as TGTGCCTGGAGTCCGCAGCTCTATGGCTACACCTTC. The rearrangement uses TRBV30 and TRBJ1-2; D remains unclear. Germline-derived CDR1 and CDR2 are GTSNPN and SVGIG (reference sequence). This CDR3 contains 12 residues. V was pared by 2 bases and J by 4 bases, with 8 bases between. The full variable domain, completed using reference TRBV30 and TRBJ1-2, is SQTIHQWPATLVQPVGSPLSLECTVEGTSNPNLYWYRQAAGRGLQLLFYSVGIGQISSEVPQNLSASRPQDRQFILSSKKLLLSDSGFYLCAWSPQLYGYTFGSGTRLTVV.

In nucleotides, the CDR3 is TGCGCCAGCAGCCAGAGACCAGGGAGTCTAGAAGCTTTCTTT. Translation gives CASSQRPGSLEAFF. The gene calls are TRBV4-1 and TRBJ1-1; D possibly corresponds to TRBD1 (5 bases). The germline CDR1 and CDR2 sequences are MGHRA and YSYEKL. The length of the CDR3 is 14 residues. V was shortened by 3 bases and J by 8 bases, with 16 bases between the two germline ends.

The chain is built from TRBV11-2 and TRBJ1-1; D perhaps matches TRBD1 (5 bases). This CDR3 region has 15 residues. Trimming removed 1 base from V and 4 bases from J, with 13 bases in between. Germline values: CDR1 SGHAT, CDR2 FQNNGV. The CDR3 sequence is CASSLVLGAITEAFF. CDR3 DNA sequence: TGTGCCAGCAGCTTAGTTTTAGGGGCTATCACTGAAGCTTTCTTT.

DNA of the CDR3: TGTGCCAGCAGAGTGGGGACAGGGGCCAATCAGCCCCAGCATTTT. This gives the protein CASRVGTGANQPQHF. This chain connects TRBV6-5 to TRBJ1-5; TRBD1 matches at 10 bases. J gave up 3 bases and V 6 bases, and 5 bases lay outside the gene matches. The germline V gene encodes CDR1 MNHEY and CDR2 SVGAGI. CDR3 length equals 15 residues.

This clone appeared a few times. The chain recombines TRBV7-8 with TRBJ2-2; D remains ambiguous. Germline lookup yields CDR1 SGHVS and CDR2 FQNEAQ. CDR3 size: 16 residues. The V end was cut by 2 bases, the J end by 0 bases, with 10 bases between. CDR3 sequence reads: CASSLFGGPNTGELFF. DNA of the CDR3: TGTGCCAGCAGCTTATTCGGTGGGCCGAACACCGGGGAGCTGTTTTTT. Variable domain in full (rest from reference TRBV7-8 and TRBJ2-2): GAGVSQSPRYKVAKRGQDVALRCDPISGHVSLFWYQQALGQGPEFLTYFQNEAQLDKSGLPSDRFFAERPEGSVSTLKIQRTQQEDSAVYLCASSLFGGPNTGELFFGEGSRLTVL.

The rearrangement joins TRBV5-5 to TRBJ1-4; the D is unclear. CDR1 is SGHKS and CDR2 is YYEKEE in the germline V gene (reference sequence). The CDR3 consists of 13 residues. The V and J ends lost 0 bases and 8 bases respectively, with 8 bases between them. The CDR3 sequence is CASSLAGPEKLFF. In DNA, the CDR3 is TGTGCCAGCAGCTTGGCGGGCCCCGAAAAACTGTTTTTT.

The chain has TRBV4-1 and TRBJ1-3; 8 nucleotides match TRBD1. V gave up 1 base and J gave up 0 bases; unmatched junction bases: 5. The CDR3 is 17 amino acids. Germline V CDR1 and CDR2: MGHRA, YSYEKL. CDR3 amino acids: CASSQARGQDSGNTIYF. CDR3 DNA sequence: TGCGCCAGCAGCCAAGCAAGGGGACAGGACTCTGGAAACACCATATATTTT.

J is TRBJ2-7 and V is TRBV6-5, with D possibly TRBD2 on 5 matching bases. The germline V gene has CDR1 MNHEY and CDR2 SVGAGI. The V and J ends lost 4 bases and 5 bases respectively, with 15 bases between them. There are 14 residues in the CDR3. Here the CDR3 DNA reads TGTGCCAGCAGTTCGCCTAGCAGCCCCCACGAGCAGTACTTC. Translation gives CASSSPSSPHEQYF.

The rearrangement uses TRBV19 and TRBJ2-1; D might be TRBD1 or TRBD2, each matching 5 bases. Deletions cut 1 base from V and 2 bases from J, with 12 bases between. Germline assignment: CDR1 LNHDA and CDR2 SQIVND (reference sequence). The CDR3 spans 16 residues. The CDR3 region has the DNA TGTGCCAGTAGTATAGTTGGGGACGGAGCCTACAATGAGCAGTTCTTC. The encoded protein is CASSIVGDGAYNEQFF.

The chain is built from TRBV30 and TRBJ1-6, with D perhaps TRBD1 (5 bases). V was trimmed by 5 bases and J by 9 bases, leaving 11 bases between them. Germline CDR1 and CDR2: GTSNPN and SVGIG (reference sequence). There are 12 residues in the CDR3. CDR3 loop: CAWGRGSSPLHF. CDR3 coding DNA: TGTGCCTGGGGAAGGGGTTCTTCACCCCTCCACTTT. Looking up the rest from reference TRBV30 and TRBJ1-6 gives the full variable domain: SQTIHQWPATLVQPVGSPLSLECTVEGTSNPNLYWYRQAAGRGLQLLFYSVGIGQISSEVPQNLSASRPQDRQFILSSKKLLLSDSGFYLCAWGRGSSPLHFGNGTRLTVT.

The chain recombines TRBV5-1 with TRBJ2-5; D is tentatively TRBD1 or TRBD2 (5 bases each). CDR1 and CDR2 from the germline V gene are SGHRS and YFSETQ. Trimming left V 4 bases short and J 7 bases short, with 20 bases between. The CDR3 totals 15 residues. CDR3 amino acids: CASSGGGGPYGTQYF. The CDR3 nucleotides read TGCGCCAGCAGCGGCGGTGGGGGACCGTACGGGACCCAGTACTTC.

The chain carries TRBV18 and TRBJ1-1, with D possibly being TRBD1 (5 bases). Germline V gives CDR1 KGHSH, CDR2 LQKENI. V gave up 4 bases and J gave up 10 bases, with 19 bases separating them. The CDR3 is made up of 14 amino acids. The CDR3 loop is CASSRDSRDGRAFF. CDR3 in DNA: TGTGCCAGCTCACGAGATTCCCGGGACGGAAGAGCTTTCTTT.

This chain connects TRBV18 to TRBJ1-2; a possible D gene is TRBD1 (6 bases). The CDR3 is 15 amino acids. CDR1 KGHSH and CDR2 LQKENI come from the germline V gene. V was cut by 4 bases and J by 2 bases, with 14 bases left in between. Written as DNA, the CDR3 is TGTGCCAGCTCACGCACCCGGGACATAAACTATGGCTACACCTTC. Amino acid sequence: CASSRTRDINYGYTF.

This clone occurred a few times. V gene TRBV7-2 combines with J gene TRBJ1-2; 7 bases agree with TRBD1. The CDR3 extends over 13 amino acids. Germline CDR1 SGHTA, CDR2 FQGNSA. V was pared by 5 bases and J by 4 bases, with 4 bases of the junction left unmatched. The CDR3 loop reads CASSRGRGYGYTF. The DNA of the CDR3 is TGTGCCAGCAGCAGGGGGCGCGGCTATGGCTACACCTTC.

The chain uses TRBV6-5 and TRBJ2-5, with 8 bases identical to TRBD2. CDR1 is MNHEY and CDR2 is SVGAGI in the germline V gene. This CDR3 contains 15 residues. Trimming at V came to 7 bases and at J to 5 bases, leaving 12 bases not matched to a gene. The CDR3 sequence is CASIIFGLAWETQYF. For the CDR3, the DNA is TGTGCCAGCATCATTTTTGGACTAGCATGGGAGACCCAGTACTTC.

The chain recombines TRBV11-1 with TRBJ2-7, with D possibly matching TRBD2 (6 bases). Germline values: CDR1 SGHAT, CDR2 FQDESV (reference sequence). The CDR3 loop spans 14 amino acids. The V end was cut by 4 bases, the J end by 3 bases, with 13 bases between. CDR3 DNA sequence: TGTGCCAGCAGCTATAGCGGTCAGGGCTACGAGCAGTACTTC. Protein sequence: CASSYSGQGYEQYF.